Here is one TCR beta chain with its context. RNA totalling roughly 0.45 to 1 ug underwent reverse transcription with random hexamers. Multiplex PCR with immunoSEQ amplified the TCR beta CDR3 across 54 Vbeta and 13 Jbeta. Each CDR3 protein gets one entry after TCRdb re-called the immunoSEQ multiplex PCR reads with MiXCR. The sample contains more than 40,000 distinct CDR3 sequences, roughly 93% of which appear only once. TCR beta was sequenced from blood CD8+ and CD4+ T cells. While CD8+ and CD4+ T cells were isolated negatively, TEMRA cells were enriched by FACS. The data derive from a study of CD8 T cells in Susac syndrome. After removal of 3 bases from V and 7 bases from J, the junction contained 7 bases not matched to a gene. The CDR3 is made up of 15 amino acids. Germline lookup yields CDR1 SNHLY and CDR2 FYNNEI.

The source material was CD8+ T cells from PBMCs. This chain joins TRBV2 and TRBJ2-1, with 9 positions matching TRBD1. The TCR comes from a human donor in good health. The CDR3 bases are TGTGCCAGCAGTGAGTGGACAGGGGTGAGGAATGAGCAGTTCTTC. It encodes CASSEWTGVRNEQFF.